This T cell receptor beta chain was retrieved from a study of CD8 T cells in ankylosing spondylitis. The study's findings and limits: A number of the motif variants had already been described in reactive arthritis synovial fluid and blood. In peripheral blood, disease-linked CD8+ clones occurred at relatively low frequencies. Disease-linked clones reportedly showed significant enrichment in matched ankylosing spondylitis synovial fluid. About 8 highly homologous variants made up a TCR beta motif, and this motif appeared characteristic of ankylosing spondylitis blood.

Construction of TCR beta libraries was performed using quantitative 5'-RACE with molecular barcodes. Using its own MiXCR run on the 5' RACE reads, TCRdb lists one record per CDR3 protein. This table has about 510,000 distinct CDR3 sequences, 5.3% appearing once. V was cut by 0 bases and J by 7 bases, with 11 bases left in between. Looked up from germline, CDR1 is SGDLS and CDR2 is YYNGEE. The CDR3 is 14 residues long. This clonotype was counted at least ten times. Antigen unknown. Sequencing was done on a sample of blood, either unsorted or a sorted T cell fraction (not recorded which). The V and J genes are TRBV9 and TRBJ2-1, with D possibly being TRBD2 (6 bases). This clonotype was sampled from a male donor with ankylosing spondylitis. DNA of the CDR3: TGTGCCAGCAGCGTAGCGGGAGTAACGAATGAGCAGTTCTTC. This translates into CASSVAGVTNEQFF.